The 12 T cell receptor beta chains in this list originate from one sample, sequenced in a study of blood T cells in healthy people across ages. A second PCR of roughly 7 to 11 cycles used a sample-barcoded 5' primer and a J-beta primer mix. TCRdb used MiXCR to reprocess the 5' RACE reads, holding one entry per CDR3 protein. The repertoire has more than 700,000 distinct CDR3 sequences, about 46% of them found once; the top ten carry 15% to 20%. The specimen was blood. Every receptor here comes from a man older than 75 in good health.

This clonotype was found many times. The chain combines TRBV29-1 with TRBJ2-1; D remains unclear. CDR1 is SQVTM, CDR2 ANQGSEA, per germline. This CDR3 has 12 amino acids. Between the trimmed V and J ends, which lost 3 bases and 4 bases, there was a span of 7 bases. DNA of the CDR3: TGCAGCGTTGAGGTGTCTTACAATGAGCAGTTCTTC. The encoded protein is CSVEVSYNEQFF.

V is TRBV6-6 and J is TRBJ2-6, with a tentative D call TRBD1 (6 bases). The CDR3 is made up of 16 amino acids. Germline lookup yields CDR1 MNHNY and CDR2 SVGAGI (reference sequence). Trimming left V 6 bases short and J 1 base short, with 13 bases between. The DNA of the CDR3 is TGTGCCAGCAGACCACGGACAGAGTCTGGGGCCAACGTCCTGACTTTC. It specifies CASRPRTESGANVLTF.

This clonotype showed up just a few times. The chain uses TRBV6-1 and TRBJ2-5, with D perhaps TRBD1 (6 bases). CDR3 length equals 16 residues. Germline V gene lookup returns CDR1 MNHNS and CDR2 SASEGT. The germline V and J ends were trimmed by 4 bases and 11 bases, with 26 bases remaining between them. DNA of the CDR3: TGTGCCAGCAGTGCCGTCACCGGGACGGGGACAAATGAGCAGTACTTC. It specifies CASSAVTGTGTNEQYF.

This clonotype was detected only a few times. The junction does not match germline at one end; this may be a read error. The chain couples TRBV2 to TRBJ2-3; 11 nucleotides line up with TRBD2. Germline V gives CDR1 SNHLY, CDR2 FYNNEI. The CDR3 consists of 15 residues. The CDR3 reads CALAGGLPSTDTQYF. The CDR3 DNA is TGCGCTCTAGCGGGAGGACTTCCTAGCACAGATACGCAGTATTTT.

V is TRBV29-1 and J is TRBJ2-1; 8 bases fit TRBD2. Germline-derived CDR1 and CDR2 are SQVTM and ANQGSEA. The CDR3 spans 14 residues. After removal of 7 bases from V and 6 bases from J, the junction contained 11 bases not matched to a gene. The CDR3 nucleotides read TGCAGCGCAGAGCGGGAGCCTCCTCTCAATGAGCAGTTCTTC. It translates to CSAEREPPLNEQFF.

CDR3: CASSLDPAGTQYF. In nucleotides, the CDR3 is TGTGCCAGCAGCTTAGACCCCGCGGGGACCCAGTACTTC. The gene calls are TRBV7-2 and TRBJ2-7; maybe TRBD2 (5 bases). TRBJ2-5 explains the end of the DNA better; the J call may be wrong. Germline values: CDR1 SGHTA, CDR2 FQGNSA. There are 13 residues in the CDR3.

The gene calls are TRBV25-1 and TRBJ2-5; D gene unclear. Deletions cut 6 bases from V and 2 bases from J, with 7 bases between. Germline V lookup: CDR1 MGHDK, CDR2 SYGVNS. The CDR3 runs to 12 residues. The CDR3 DNA follows: TGTGCCAGCAGGGACCTACAAGAGACCCAGTACTTC. This gives the protein CASRDLQETQYF.

The J gene is TRBJ2-7, the V gene TRBV20-1; 9 bases align to TRBD1. The DNA end is a closer match to TRBJ2-5, so the J assignment may be wrong. The CDR3 spans 14 residues. Germline-derived CDR1 and CDR2 are DFQATT and SNEGSKA (reference sequence). The DNA for the CDR3 is TGCAGTGCGTCCGGGACAGGGTCAAGGCAGACCCAGTACTTC. Protein sequence: CSASGTGSRQTQYF.

The rearrangement links TRBV6-5 to TRBJ1-2; D is unclear. Germline CDR1 is MNHEY and CDR2 is SVGAGI. The V and J ends lost 2 bases and 8 bases respectively, with 12 bases between them. CDR3 size: 13 residues. The DNA for the CDR3 is TGTGCCAGCAGTTACAACCCATCCTGGGGCTACACCTTC. Residues: CASSYNPSWGYTF.

The V call is TRBV27, the J call TRBJ2-2; D not resolved. CDR3 size: 19 residues. The V gene lost 4 bases and the J gene lost 1 base, with 22 bases spanning the gap. Germline V gives CDR1 MNHEY, CDR2 SMNVEV (reference sequence). CDR3 amino acids: CASSSTGPPVLLNTGELFF. The CDR3 coding sequence is TGTGCCAGCAGTTCGACCGGACCTCCGGTCCTCTTGAACACCGGGGAGCTGTTTTTT.

The sample holds one count of this clonotype. This chain joins TRBV7-9 and TRBJ2-3; weak D call: TRBD1 (6 bases). The CDR3 has 14 amino acids. The V and J ends lost 7 bases and 0 bases respectively, with 11 bases between them. CDR1 SEHNR and CDR2 FQNEAQ come from the germline V gene (reference sequence). CDR3 region: CASTWTASTDTQYF. In DNA form, the CDR3 reads TGTGCCAGCACATGGACAGCTAGCACAGATACGCAGTATTTT.

This clonotype was picked up a small number of times. The chain recombines TRBV5-1 with TRBJ1-5, with D tentatively TRBD1 (5 bases). This CDR3 contains 15 residues. Trimming removed 3 bases from V and 6 bases from J, with 16 bases in between. Per the germline V gene, CDR1 is SGHRS and CDR2 is YFSETQ. CDR3 loop: CASSSGGGTGQPQHF. CDR3 in DNA: TGCGCCAGCAGCTCAGGAGGAGGGACCGGTCAGCCCCAGCATTTT.